This note documents a single T cell receptor (beta chain) sequence. Methods used by the authors: How many nucleated cells were present was estimated from reference gene primer amplification. Some clones are missing from TCRdb's copy, which holds only in-frame ones; the method was immunoSEQ multiplex PCR. Clone size and V and J calls were adopted from that table, with D and trimming inferred from the DNA. This table has roughly 250,000 clones, approximately 87% appearing once. The entry originates in a study of blood T cell repertoires in COVID-19. The germline V gene has CDR1 SNHLY and CDR2 FYNNEI. V was clipped by 5 bases and J by 6 bases, with 20 bases between them. CDR3 size: 15 residues.

The V call is TRBV2, the J call TRBJ2-7; TRBD2 is a possible D gene (6 bases). Sequenced material: peripheral blood. The sequence was collected from a human donor in a cohort sampled during active COVID-19. The CDR3 DNA is TGTGCCAGCAGTAAAACTTCTCCCGGGGGTGGCGAGCAGTACTTC. Translating it yields CASSKTSPGGGEQYF.